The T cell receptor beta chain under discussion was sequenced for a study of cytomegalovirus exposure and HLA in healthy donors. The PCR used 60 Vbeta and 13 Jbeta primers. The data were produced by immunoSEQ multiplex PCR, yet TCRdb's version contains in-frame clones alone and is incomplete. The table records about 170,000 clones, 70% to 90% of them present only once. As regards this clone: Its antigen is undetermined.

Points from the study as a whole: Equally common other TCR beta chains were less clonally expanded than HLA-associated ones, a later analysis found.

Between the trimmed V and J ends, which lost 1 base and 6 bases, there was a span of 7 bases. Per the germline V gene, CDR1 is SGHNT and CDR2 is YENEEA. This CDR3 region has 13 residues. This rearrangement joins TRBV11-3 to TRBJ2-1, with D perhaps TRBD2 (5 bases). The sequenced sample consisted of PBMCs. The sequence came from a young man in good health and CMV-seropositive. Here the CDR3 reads CASSLAAGNEQFF. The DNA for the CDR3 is TGTGCCAGCAGCTTAGCCGCGGGCAATGAGCAGTTCTTC.